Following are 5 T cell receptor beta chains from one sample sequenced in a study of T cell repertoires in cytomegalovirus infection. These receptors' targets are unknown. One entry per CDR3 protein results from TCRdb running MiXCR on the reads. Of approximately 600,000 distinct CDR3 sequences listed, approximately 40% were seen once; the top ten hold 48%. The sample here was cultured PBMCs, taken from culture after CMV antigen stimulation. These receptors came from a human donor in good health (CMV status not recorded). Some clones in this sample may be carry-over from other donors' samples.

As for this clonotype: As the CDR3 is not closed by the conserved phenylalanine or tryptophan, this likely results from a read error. CDR3 residues: CASSLIGVRSYHEQFS. The DNA of the CDR3 is TGTGCCAGCAGCTTAATTGGGGTGCGCTCCTACCATGAGCAGTTCTCC. The chain uses TRBV7-6 and TRBJ2-1; D gene uncertain. There are 16 residues in the CDR3. The germline gives CDR1 SGHVS, CDR2 FNYEAQ.

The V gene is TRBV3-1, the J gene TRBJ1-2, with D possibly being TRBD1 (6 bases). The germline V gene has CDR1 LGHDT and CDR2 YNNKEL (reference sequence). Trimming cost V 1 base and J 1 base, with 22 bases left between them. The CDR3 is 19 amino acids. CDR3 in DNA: TGTGCCAGCAGCCAAGTTTGGGGGGGCCGCGGGGGATATAACTATGGCTACACCTTC. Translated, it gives CASSQVWGGRGGYNYGYTF.

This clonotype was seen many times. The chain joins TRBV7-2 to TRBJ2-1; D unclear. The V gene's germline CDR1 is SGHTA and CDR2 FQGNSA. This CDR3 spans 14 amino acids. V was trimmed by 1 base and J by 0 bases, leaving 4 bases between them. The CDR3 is CASSLESSYNEQFF. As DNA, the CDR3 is TGTGCCAGCAGCTTAGAGAGCTCCTACAATGAGCAGTTCTTC.

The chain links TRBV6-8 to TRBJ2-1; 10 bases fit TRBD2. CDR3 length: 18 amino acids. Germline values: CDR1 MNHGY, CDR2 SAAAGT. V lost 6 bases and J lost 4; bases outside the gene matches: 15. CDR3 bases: TGTGCCAGCAGCTGGGCCGGGACTAGCGCCTTGGGGTACAATGAGCAGTTCTTC. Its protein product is CASSWAGTSALGYNEQFF.

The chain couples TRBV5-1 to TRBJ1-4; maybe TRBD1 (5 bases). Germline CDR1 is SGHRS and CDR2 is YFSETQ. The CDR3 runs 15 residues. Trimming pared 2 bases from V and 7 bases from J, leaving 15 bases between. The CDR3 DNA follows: TGCGCCAGCAGCTTCCGGACACCGGAGGGTGAAAAACTGTTTTTT. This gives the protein CASSFRTPEGEKLFF.